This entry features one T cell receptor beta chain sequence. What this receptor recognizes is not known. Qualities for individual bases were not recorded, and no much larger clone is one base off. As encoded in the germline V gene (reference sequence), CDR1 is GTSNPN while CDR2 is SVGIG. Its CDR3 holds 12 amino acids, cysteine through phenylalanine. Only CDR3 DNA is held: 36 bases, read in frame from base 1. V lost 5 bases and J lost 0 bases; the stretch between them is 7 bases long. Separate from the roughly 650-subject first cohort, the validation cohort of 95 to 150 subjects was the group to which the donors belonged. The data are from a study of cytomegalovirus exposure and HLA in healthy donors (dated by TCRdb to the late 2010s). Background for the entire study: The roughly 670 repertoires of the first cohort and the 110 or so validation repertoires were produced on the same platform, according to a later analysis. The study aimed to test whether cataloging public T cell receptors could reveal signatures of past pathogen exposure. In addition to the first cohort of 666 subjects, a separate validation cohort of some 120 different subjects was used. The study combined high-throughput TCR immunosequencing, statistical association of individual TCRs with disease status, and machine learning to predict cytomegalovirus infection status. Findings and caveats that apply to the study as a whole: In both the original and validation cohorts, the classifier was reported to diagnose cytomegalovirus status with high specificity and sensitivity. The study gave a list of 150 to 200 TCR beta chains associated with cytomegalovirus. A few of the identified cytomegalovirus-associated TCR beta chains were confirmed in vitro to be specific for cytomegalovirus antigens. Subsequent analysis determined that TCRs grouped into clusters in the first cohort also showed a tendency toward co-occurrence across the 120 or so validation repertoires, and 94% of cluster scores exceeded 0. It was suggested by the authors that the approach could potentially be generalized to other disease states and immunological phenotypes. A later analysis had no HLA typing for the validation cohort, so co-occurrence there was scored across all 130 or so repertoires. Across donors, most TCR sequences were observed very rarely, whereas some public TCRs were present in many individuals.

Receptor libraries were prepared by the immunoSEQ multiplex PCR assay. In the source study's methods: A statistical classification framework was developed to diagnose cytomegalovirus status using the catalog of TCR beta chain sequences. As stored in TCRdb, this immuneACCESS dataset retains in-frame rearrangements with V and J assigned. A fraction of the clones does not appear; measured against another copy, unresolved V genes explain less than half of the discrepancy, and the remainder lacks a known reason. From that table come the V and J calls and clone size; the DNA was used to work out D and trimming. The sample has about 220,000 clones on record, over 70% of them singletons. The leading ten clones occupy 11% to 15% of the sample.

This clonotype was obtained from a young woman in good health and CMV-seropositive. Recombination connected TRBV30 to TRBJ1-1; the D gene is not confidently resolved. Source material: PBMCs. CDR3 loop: CAWERLNTEAFF. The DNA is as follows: TGTGCCTGGGAGAGATTGAACACTGAAGCTTTCTTT.